This TCR beta chain is from a study of T cell repertoires in cytomegalovirus infection. About the research overall: Evidence of both CMV infection and a matching HLA type came from public TCR beta signatures.

TCRdb analysed the reads with MiXCR anew, one entry per CDR3 protein. The sample includes 450,000 to 550,000 distinct CDR3 sequences, approximately 40% of them seen just once. Concerning this clonotype itself: Its antigen is not identified.

Trimming removed 7 bases at V and 2 bases at J, with 15 bases between. This CDR3 comprises 15 residues. Germline V CDR1 and CDR2: MNHNY, SVGAGI (reference sequence). Study-level points and caveats: Public TCR beta family frequency separated CMV-and-HLA carriers, including in an independent cohort. The ex vivo response was dominated by HLA-C-restricted CMV-specific TCR beta clonotypes.

This receptor was obtained from a human donor in good health (CMV status not recorded). Some clones in this sample may be carry-over from other donors' samples. The chain uses TRBV6-6 and TRBJ2-1, with D possibly TRBD2 on 5 matching bases. This material consisted of cultured PBMCs, taken from culture after CMV antigen stimulation. Written as DNA, the CDR3 is TGTGCCAGCAACCCACGGGGTGTTGCCTACAATGAGCAGTTCTTC. This sequence encodes CASNPRGVAYNEQFF.